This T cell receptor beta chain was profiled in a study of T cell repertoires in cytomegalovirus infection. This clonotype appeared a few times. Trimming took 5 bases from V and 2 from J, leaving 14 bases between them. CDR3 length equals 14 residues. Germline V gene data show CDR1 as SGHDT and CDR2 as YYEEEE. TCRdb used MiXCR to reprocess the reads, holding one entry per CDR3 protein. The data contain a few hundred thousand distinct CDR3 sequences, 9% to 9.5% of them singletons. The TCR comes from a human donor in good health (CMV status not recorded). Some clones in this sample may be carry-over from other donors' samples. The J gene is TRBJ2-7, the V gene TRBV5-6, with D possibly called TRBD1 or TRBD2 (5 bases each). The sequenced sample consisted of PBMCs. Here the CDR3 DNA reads TGTGCCAGCAGAAGAACCGGGACCACCTACGAGCAGTACTTC. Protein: CASRRTGTTYEQYF.